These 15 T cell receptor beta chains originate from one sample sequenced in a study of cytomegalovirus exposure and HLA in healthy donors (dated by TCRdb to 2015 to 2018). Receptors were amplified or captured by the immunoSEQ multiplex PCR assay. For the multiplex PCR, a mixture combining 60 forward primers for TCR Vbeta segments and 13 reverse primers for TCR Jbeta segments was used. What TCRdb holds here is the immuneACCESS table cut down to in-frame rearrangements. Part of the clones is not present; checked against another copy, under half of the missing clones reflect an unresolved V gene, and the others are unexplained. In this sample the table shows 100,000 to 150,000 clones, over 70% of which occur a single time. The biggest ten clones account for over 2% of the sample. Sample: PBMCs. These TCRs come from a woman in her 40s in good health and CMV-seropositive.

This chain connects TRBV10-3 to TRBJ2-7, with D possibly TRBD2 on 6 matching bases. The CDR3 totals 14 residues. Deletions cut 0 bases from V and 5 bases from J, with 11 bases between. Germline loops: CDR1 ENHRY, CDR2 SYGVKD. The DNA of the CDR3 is TGTGCCATCAGTGAGTCGGAGGGCCGGCACGAGCAGTACTTC. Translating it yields CAISESEGRHEQYF.

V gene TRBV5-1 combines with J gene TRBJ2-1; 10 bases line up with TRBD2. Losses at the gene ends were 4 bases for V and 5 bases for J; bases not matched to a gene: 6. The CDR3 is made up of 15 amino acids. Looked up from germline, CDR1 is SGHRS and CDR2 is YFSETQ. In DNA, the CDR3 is TGCGCCAGCAGCCCGCGGACTAGCGGAAACAATGAGCAGTTCTTC. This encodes CASSPRTSGNNEQFF.

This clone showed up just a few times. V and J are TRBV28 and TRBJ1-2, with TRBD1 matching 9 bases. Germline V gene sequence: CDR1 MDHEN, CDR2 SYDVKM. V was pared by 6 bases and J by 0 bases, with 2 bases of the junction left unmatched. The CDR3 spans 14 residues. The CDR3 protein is CASSRQGANYGYTF. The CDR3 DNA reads TGTGCCAGCAGCCGACAGGGGGCTAACTATGGCTACACCTTC.

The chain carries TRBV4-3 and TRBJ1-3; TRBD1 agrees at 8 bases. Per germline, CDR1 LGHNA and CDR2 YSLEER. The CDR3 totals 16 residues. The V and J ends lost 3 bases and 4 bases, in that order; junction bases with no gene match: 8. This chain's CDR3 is CASSQLAGGTGNTIYF. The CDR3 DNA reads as TGCGCCAGCAGCCAGCTGGCAGGGGGCACCGGAAACACCATATATTTT.

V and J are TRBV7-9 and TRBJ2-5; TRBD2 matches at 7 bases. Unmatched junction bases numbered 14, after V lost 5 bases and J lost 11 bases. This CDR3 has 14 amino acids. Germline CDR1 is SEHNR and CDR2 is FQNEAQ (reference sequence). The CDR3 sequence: CASSQRDSAVRQYF. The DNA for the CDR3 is TGTGCCAGCAGCCAGCGGGACTCTGCAGTAAGGCAGTACTTC.

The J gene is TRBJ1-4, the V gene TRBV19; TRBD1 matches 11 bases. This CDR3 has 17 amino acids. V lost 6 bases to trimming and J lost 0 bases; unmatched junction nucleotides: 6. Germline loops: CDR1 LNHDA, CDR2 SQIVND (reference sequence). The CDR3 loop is CASSARDRGATNEKLFF. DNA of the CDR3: TGTGCCAGTAGCGCCCGGGACAGGGGGGCAACTAATGAAAAACTGTTTTTT.

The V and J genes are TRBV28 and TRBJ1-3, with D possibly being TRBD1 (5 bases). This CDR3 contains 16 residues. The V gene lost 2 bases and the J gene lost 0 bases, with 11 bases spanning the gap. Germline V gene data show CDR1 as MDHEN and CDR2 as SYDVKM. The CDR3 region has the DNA TGTGCCAGCAGTTTAGCAGGGAGGAACTCTGGAAACACCATATATTTT. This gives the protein CASSLAGRNSGNTIYF.

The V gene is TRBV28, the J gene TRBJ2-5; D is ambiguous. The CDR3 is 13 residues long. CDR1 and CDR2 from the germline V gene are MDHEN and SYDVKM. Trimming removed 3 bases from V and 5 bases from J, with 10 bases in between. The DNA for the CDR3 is TGTGCCAGCAGTTTCACCCCTGGCGAGACCCAGTACTTC. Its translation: CASSFTPGETQYF.

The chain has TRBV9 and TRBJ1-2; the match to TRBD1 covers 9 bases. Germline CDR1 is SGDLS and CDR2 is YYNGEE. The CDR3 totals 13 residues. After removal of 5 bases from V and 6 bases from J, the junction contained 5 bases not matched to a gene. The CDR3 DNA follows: TGTGCCAGCAGTAGGGACAGGGCGGATGGCTACACCTTC. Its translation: CASSRDRADGYTF.

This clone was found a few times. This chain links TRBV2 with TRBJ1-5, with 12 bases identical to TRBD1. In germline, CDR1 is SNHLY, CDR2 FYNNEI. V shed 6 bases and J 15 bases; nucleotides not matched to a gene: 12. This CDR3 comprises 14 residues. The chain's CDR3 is CASRDRDRGPGGHF. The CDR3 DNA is TGTGCCAGCAGGGACCGGGACAGGGGGCCCGGGGGGCATTTT.

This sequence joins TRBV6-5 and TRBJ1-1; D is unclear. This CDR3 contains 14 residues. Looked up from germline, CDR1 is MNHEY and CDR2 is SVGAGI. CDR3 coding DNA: TGTGCTACAGAGGCGGGGAGGACGGGGACTGAAGCTTTCTTT. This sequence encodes CATEAGRTGTEAFF.

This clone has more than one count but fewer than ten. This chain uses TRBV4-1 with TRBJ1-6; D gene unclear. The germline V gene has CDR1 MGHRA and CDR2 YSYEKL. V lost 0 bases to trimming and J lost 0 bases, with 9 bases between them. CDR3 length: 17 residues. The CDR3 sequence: CASSQDQDFSYNSPLHF. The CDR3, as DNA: TGCGCCAGCAGCCAAGACCAGGATTTCTCCTATAATTCACCCCTCCACTTT.

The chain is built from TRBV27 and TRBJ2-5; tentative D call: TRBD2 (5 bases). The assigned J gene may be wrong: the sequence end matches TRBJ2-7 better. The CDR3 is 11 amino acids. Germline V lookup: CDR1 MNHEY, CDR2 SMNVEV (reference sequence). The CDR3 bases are TGTGCCAGCAGTTTTGGAGGCGAGCAGTACTTC. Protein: CASSFGGEQYF.

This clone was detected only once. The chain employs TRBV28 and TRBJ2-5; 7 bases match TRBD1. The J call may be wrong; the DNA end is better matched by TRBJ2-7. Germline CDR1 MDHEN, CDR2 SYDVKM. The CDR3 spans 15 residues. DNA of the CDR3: TGTGCCAGCAGTCCCCGCGGACAGGCAACCTACGAGCAGTACTTC. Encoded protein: CASSPRGQATYEQYF.

The CDR3 loop is CASSWANYNEQFF. Here the CDR3 DNA reads TGTGCCAGCAGCTGGGCTAACTACAATGAGCAGTTCTTC. The chain links TRBV5-6 to TRBJ2-1; D is undetermined. This CDR3 has 13 residues. Germline V CDR1 and CDR2: SGHDT, YYEEEE. Trimming cost V 3 bases and J 3 bases, with 7 bases left between them.